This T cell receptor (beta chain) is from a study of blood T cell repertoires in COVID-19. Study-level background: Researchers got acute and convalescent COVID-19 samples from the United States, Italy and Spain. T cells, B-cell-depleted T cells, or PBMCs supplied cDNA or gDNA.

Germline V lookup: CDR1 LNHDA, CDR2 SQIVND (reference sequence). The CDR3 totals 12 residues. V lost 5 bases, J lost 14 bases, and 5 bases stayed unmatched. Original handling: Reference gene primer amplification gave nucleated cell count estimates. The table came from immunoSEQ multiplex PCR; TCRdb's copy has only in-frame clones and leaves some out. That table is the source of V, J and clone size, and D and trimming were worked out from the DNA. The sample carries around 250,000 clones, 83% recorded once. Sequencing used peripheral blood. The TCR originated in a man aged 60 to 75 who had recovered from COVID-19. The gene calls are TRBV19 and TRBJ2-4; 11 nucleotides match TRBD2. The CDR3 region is CASSLTSGVEYF. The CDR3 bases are TGTGCCAGTAGTCTGACTAGCGGGGTAGAGTACTTC.